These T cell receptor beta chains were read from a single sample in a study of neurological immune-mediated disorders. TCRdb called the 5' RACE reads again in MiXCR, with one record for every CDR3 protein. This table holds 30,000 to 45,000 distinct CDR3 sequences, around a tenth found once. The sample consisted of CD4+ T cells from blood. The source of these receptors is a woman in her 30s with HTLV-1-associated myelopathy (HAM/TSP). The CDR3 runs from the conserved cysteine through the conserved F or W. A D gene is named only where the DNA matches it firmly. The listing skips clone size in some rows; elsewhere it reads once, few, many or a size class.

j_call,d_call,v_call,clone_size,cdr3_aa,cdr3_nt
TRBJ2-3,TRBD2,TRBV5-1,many,CASSLLEAGTSKTDTQYF,TGCGCCAGCAGCTTGTTGGAAGCCGGGACTAGTAAGACAGATACGCAGTATTTT
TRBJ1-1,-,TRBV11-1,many,CASSTREGGDNTEAFF,TGTGCCAGCAGTACACGAGAGGGGGGAGATAACACTGAAGCTTTCTTT
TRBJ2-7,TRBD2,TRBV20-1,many,CSARTGTSGYEQYF,TGCAGTGCTAGAACCGGGACTAGCGGCTACGAGCAGTACTTC
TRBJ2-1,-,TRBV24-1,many,CATSELGARYNEQFF,TGTGCCACCAGCGAATTGGGGGCCCGATACAATGAGCAGTTCTTC
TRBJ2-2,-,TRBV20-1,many,CSARGRGAGGELFF,TGCAGTGCTAGAGGCAGGGGGGCCGGCGGGGAGCTGTTTTTT
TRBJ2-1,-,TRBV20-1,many,CSARVARGTYNEQFF,TGCAGTGCTAGAGTTGCACGAGGCACCTACAATGAGCAGTTCTTC
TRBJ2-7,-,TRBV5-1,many,CASSLEEGSSYEQYF,TGCGCCAGCAGCTTGGAGGAGGGTAGCTCCTACGAGCAGTACTTC
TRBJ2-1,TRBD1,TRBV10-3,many,CAIRGGTGAYNEQFF,TGTGCCATCAGAGGCGGGACAGGGGCCTACAATGAGCAGTTCTTC
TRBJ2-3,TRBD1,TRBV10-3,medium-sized,CAISAGQGHGDTQYF,TGTGCCATCAGTGCGGGACAGGGTCACGGAGATACGCAGTATTTT
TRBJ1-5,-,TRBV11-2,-,CVSSLVNQPQHF,TGTGTCAGCAGCTTGGTCAATCAACCCCAGCATTTT
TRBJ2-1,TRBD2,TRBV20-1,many,CSARDHGTSGGYNEQFF,TGCAGTGCTAGAGATCATGGGACTAGCGGGGGGTACAATGAGCAGTTCTTC
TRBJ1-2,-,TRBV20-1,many,CSANEGAGGYTF,TGCAGTGCTAACGAAGGGGCTGGGGGCTACACCTTC
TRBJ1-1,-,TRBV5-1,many,CASSLAGGNFGTEAFF,TGCGCCAGCAGCTTGGCCGGGGGAAACTTTGGCACTGAAGCTTTCTTT
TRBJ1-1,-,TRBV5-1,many,CASSRKDQITEAFF,TGCGCCAGCAGCCGCAAGGATCAGATCACTGAAGCTTTCTTT
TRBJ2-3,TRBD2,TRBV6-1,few,CASSKDTSAGVTDTQYF,TGTGCCAGCAGTAAGGATACTAGCGCGGGAGTCACAGATACGCAGTATTTT
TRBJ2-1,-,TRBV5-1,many,CASSERTSSYNEQFF,TGCGCCAGCAGTGAGCGGACAAGCTCCTACAATGAGCAGTTCTTC
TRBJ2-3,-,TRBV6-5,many,CASSLRGGVDTQYF,TGTGCCAGCAGCTTACGTGGAGGGGTAGATACGCAGTATTTT
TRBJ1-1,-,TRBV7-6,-,CASSSGRTTEAFF,TGTGCCAGCAGCTCGGGACGGACCACTGAAGCTTTCTTT
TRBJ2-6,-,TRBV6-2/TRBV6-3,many,CASSRLGSGANVLTF,TGTGCCAGCAGTCGCCTAGGCTCTGGGGCCAACGTCCTGACTTTC
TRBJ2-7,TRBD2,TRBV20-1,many,CSASRASGGAGEQYF,TGCAGTGCTAGTAGGGCTAGCGGGGGGGCAGGGGAGCAGTACTTC
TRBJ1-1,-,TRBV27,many,CASSFMGLNTEAFF,TGTGCCAGCAGCTTCATGGGGTTGAACACTGAAGCTTTCTTT
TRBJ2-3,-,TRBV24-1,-,CTTSDFRNRGSTDTQYF,TGTACCACCAGTGATTTCCGAAATCGTGGAAGCACAGATACGCAGTATTTT
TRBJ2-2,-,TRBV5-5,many,CASTLSAGANTGELFF,TGTGCCAGCACCCTATCTGCGGGGGCCAACACCGGGGAGCTGTTTTTT
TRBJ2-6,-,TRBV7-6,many,CASSQGSGANVLTF,TGTGCCAGCAGTCAAGGCTCTGGGGCCAACGTCCTGACTTTC
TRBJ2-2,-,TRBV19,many,CASSILSGANTGELFF,TGTGCCAGTAGTATTCTCAGTGGGGCGAACACCGGGGAGCTGTTTTTT
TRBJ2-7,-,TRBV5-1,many,CASSSQEAYEQYF,TGCGCCAGCAGCTCCCAGGAGGCTTACGAGCAGTACTTC
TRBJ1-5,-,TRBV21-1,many,CASSKDKSDRKSYYSNQPQHF,TGTGCCAGCAGCAAAGACAAGAGCGACCGCAAGAGTTACTATAGCAATCAGCCCCAGCATTTT
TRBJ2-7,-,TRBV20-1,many,CSASVGRYEQYF,TGCAGTGCTAGCGTAGGGAGGTACGAGCAGTACTTC
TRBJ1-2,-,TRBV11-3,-,CASSFYICSARESYGYTF,-
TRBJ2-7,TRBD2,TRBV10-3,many,CATKRPQMTSGGVVSHEQYF,TGTGCCACGAAACGACCCCAAATGACTAGCGGGGGGGTGGTCTCCCACGAGCAGTACTTC
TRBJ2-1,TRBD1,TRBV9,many,CASSGRLTGVDPSGSYNEQFF,TGTGCCAGCAGCGGGAGATTAACAGGGGTAGATCCGAGCGGCTCCTACAATGAGCAGTTCTTC
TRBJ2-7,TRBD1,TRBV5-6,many,CASSLLGTGSDEQYF,TGTGCCAGCAGCTTGCTCGGGACAGGTTCCGACGAGCAGTACTTC
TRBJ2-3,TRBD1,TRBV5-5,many,CASRHDRAGTDTQYF,TGTGCCAGCAGACACGACAGGGCTGGCACAGATACGCAGTATTTT
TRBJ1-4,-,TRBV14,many,CASSQEGIGDTIF,TGTGCCAGCAGCCAAGAGGGGATAGGGGACACCATTTTT
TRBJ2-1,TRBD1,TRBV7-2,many,CASSFSSGQGAFEQFF,TGTGCCAGCAGCTTTTCTTCGGGGCAGGGGGCCTTTGAGCAGTTCTTC
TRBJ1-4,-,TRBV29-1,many,CSVVGRGAGEKLFF,TGCAGCGTTGTTGGAAGAGGGGCAGGAGAAAAACTGTTTTTT
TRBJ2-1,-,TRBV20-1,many,CSARGGYNEQFF,TGCAGTGCTAGAGGGGGGTACAATGAGCAGTTCTTC
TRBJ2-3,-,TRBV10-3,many,CATLENQHTQYF,TGTGCCACCCTGGAAAATCAGCATACGCAGTATTTT
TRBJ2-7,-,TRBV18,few,CASSPHSYEQYF,TGTGCCAGCTCACCACACTCCTACGAGCAGTACTTC